This T cell receptor (beta chain) was sequenced during a study of beta chain features in type 1 diabetes. This clone was counted a few times. Its matching antigen is unknown. CDR3 size: 15 residues. Trimming pared 0 bases from V and 6 bases from J, leaving 15 bases between. Germline V lookup: CDR1 LGHNA, CDR2 YSLEER. General study findings and limits: Shorter TCRB CDR3s, moderately but significantly so, were found in Type 1 diabetes patients in all four CD4+ subsets.

Expressed TCRB transcripts were sequenced because the entire RNA isolate underwent reverse transcription. About 3.9 million reads on average were seen across naive, central memory and regulatory T cell samples. Sequencing was performed with immunoSEQ multiplex PCR; in TCRdb, only in-frame clones are kept and a portion is missing. The sample has hundreds of thousands of clones; around 15% are singletons. The sample consisted of naive CD4+ T cells from blood. The clonotype was recovered from a man aged 18 to 30 with type 1 diabetes. The chain joins TRBV4-3 to TRBJ2-7; a weak D match, TRBD1 (5 bases). The CDR3 nucleotides read TGCGCCAGCAGCCAAGACCGGACATCTTGGTTCGAGCAGTACTTC. The encoded protein is CASSQDRTSWFEQYF.